These T cell receptor beta chains were read from a single sample in a study of early T cells in non-severe SARS-CoV-2 infection. Each CDR3 protein is one row after TCRdb ran MiXCR on the 5' RACE reads. Among tens of thousands of distinct CDR3 sequences listed, around 8.6% were seen once. The source material was whole blood, sampled at baseline. The source is an adult who was a healthcare worker with PCR-confirmed SARS-CoV-2 infection or an uninfected control (not recorded which). CDR3s include the opening cysteine and the closing phenylalanine or tryptophan. The order of the fields is J gene, D gene, clone size, V gene, CDR3 DNA, CDR3 protein. D genes are given only for firm matches. Size is omitted from some rows. Given values are once, few, many or a class for expanded clones.

j_call: TRBJ2-1
d_call: .
clone_size: many
v_call: TRBV20-1
cdr3_nt: TGCAGTGCCCCTCGTCCGGGAGTAGACAATGAGCAGTTCTTC
cdr3_aa: CSAPRPGVDNEQFF

j_call: TRBJ2-5
d_call: .
clone_size: few
v_call: TRBV6-2/TRBV6-3
cdr3_nt: TGTGCCAGCAGTTACTGGGGCCCTCAAGAGACCCAGTACTTC
cdr3_aa: CASSYWGPQETQYF

j_call: TRBJ2-7
d_call: .
clone_size: few
v_call: TRBV3-1
cdr3_nt: TGTGCCAGCAGCCAAGGGACGGCAGAGCAGTACTTC
cdr3_aa: CASSQGTAEQYF

j_call: TRBJ1-2
d_call: TRBD1
clone_size: .
v_call: TRBV7-9
cdr3_nt: TGTGCCAGCAGCCCGGCTGGGACAGGGGGAAACTATGGCTACACCTTC
cdr3_aa: CASSPAGTGGNYGYTF

j_call: TRBJ2-2
d_call: TRBD1
clone_size: few
v_call: TRBV29-1
cdr3_nt: TGCAGCGTCGCGACAGGGGGTATTACCGGGGAGCTGTTTTTT
cdr3_aa: CSVATGGITGELFF

j_call: TRBJ2-5
d_call: TRBD2
clone_size: .
v_call: TRBV4-2
cdr3_nt: TGTGCCAGCAGCCAAGATGAGTTGGGGGAGGGAGAGACCCAGTACTTC
cdr3_aa: CASSQDELGEGETQYF

j_call: TRBJ2-2
d_call: .
clone_size: few
v_call: TRBV10-2
cdr3_nt: TGCGCCACCTGGCGAGGGGGGAACACCGGGGAGCTGTTTTTT
cdr3_aa: CATWRGGNTGELFF

j_call: TRBJ2-3
d_call: TRBD2
clone_size: few
v_call: TRBV5-1
cdr3_nt: TGCGCCAGCAGCTTGGATAGCGGGGGCCCAGATACGCAGTATTTT
cdr3_aa: CASSLDSGGPDTQYF

j_call: TRBJ2-1
d_call: TRBD1
clone_size: few
v_call: TRBV7-9
cdr3_nt: TGTGCCAGCAGCCGGTTGGGACAGGGAAAAGGCAATGAGCAGTTCTTC
cdr3_aa: CASSRLGQGKGNEQFF

j_call: TRBJ2-3
d_call: TRBD2
clone_size: few
v_call: TRBV11-2
cdr3_nt: TGTGCCAGCAGCTTTAGGATAGCGGGAGATACGCAGTATTTT
cdr3_aa: CASSFRIAGDTQYF

j_call: TRBJ2-7
d_call: .
clone_size: many
v_call: TRBV4-1
cdr3_nt: TGCGCCAGCAGCCAAGAATGGAACTCCTACGAGCAGTACTTC
cdr3_aa: CASSQEWNSYEQYF

j_call: TRBJ1-1
d_call: TRBD1
clone_size: .
v_call: TRBV12-3/TRBV12-4
cdr3_nt: TGTGCCAGCAGGACAAGAACAGGGGGCCCTGACACTGAAGCTTTCTTT
cdr3_aa: CASRTRTGGPDTEAFF

j_call: TRBJ1-1
d_call: .
clone_size: few
v_call: TRBV20-1
cdr3_nt: TGCAGTGCTTGCACTATTACAGGAGCCGTGAACACTGAAGCTTTCTTT
cdr3_aa: CSACTITGAVNTEAFF

j_call: TRBJ1-2
d_call: TRBD1
clone_size: few
v_call: TRBV19
cdr3_nt: TGTGCCAGTAGTATAGAGGGACAGGGGTCCTATAACTATGGCTACACCTTC
cdr3_aa: CASSIEGQGSYNYGYTF

j_call: TRBJ2-7
d_call: TRBD2
clone_size: few
v_call: TRBV7-6
cdr3_nt: TGTGCCAGCAGCCGACTAGCGGGAGAGTCCTACGAGCAGTACTTC
cdr3_aa: CASSRLAGESYEQYF

j_call: TRBJ2-1
d_call: .
clone_size: .
v_call: TRBV19
cdr3_nt: TGTGCCAGTAGTAGCGGACAAGGGTACAATGAGCAGTTCTTC
cdr3_aa: CASSSGQGYNEQFF

j_call: TRBJ1-5
d_call: TRBD1
clone_size: few
v_call: TRBV30
cdr3_nt: TGTGCCTGGGACACAGGGGCTAGCAATCAGCCCCAGCATTTT
cdr3_aa: CAWDTGASNQPQHF

j_call: TRBJ1-2
d_call: .
clone_size: many
v_call: TRBV20-1
cdr3_nt: TGCAGTGCTAGAGATTTTGGGAGCGATGGCTACACCTTC
cdr3_aa: CSARDFGSDGYTF

j_call: TRBJ2-1
d_call: TRBD1
clone_size: many
v_call: TRBV11-2
cdr3_nt: TGTGCCAGCAGCCGTATCGATACAGGGGGTCACAATGAGCAGTTCTTC
cdr3_aa: CASSRIDTGGHNEQFF

j_call: TRBJ2-1
d_call: TRBD2
clone_size: .
v_call: TRBV6-2/TRBV6-3
cdr3_nt: TGTGCCAGCAGTTACTCGGTGGGAGGGCCCTCCAATGAGCAGTTCTTC
cdr3_aa: CASSYSVGGPSNEQFF

j_call: TRBJ2-7
d_call: TRBD1
clone_size: few
v_call: TRBV11-2
cdr3_nt: TGTGCCAGCAGCCCTGGACAGGGGGCGCGGAGCGAGCAGTACTTC
cdr3_aa: CASSPGQGARSEQYF

j_call: TRBJ2-7
d_call: .
clone_size: .
v_call: TRBV28
cdr3_nt: TGTGCCAGCAGTTCCCCTCATGCGAGTACCTACGAGCAGTACTTC
cdr3_aa: CASSSPHASTYEQYF

j_call: TRBJ1-3
d_call: .
clone_size: few
v_call: TRBV3-1
cdr3_nt: TGTGCCACCTCGGACGGGTCTTCTGGAAACACCATATATTTT
cdr3_aa: CATSDGSSGNTIYF

j_call: TRBJ1-2
d_call: TRBD1
clone_size: many
v_call: TRBV12-3/TRBV12-4
cdr3_nt: TGTGCCAGCAGTCCCCCCGGGACAGGGGGCGTCTATGGCTACACCTTC
cdr3_aa: CASSPPGTGGVYGYTF

j_call: TRBJ2-3
d_call: .
clone_size: few
v_call: TRBV7-6
cdr3_nt: TGTGCCAGCAGCTCGGACCGCGGTAGCCTCACAGATACGCAGTATTTT
cdr3_aa: CASSSDRGSLTDTQYF

j_call: TRBJ2-7
d_call: .
clone_size: .
v_call: TRBV12-3/TRBV12-4
cdr3_nt: TGTGCCAGCAGTTTAAAGGGCCCCTACGAGCAGTACTTC
cdr3_aa: CASSLKGPYEQYF

j_call: TRBJ2-5
d_call: TRBD2
clone_size: few
v_call: TRBV9
cdr3_nt: TGTGCCAGCACCCTAAGCGGGGATTTCTCGGAGACCCAGTACTTC
cdr3_aa: CASTLSGDFSETQYF

j_call: TRBJ1-4
d_call: .
clone_size: medium-sized
v_call: TRBV7-8
cdr3_nt: TGTGCCAGCAGTTTGAACAGGGCAACTAATGAAAAACTGTTTTTT
cdr3_aa: CASSLNRATNEKLFF

j_call: TRBJ1-5
d_call: .
clone_size: few
v_call: TRBV19
cdr3_nt: TGTGCCAGTAGTATACGGGAAAGTCAGCCCCAGCATTTT
cdr3_aa: CASSIRESQPQHF

j_call: TRBJ2-7
d_call: TRBD1
clone_size: .
v_call: TRBV7-2
cdr3_nt: TGTGCCAGCGCCACCGGGACAGTCTACGAGCAGTACTTC
cdr3_aa: CASATGTVYEQYF